This T cell receptor beta chain was sequenced during a study of OX40 agonist ivuxolimab in advanced cancers. Background on the study: Ivuxolimab, which patients received intravenously every 2 weeks, was dosed at 0.01 to 10 mg/kg. Prior anti-PD-1, anti-PD-L1 or anti-CTLA-4 therapy did not bar entry, and approximately 40% had some. The dose-escalation group included hepatocellular carcinoma, melanoma, renal cell carcinoma and head and neck cancer.

Clones were read by immunoSEQ multiplex PCR, and TCRdb kept only the in-frame ones, dropping some. Seen here are fewer than 50,000 clones, 60% to 85% observed once, and the top ten hold 12%. This clonotype was sampled from an adult with an advanced solid tumor such as melanoma, head and neck, liver or kidney cancer. The starting material was CD4+ or CD8+ T cells sorted from blood, obtained in a trial of the OX40 agonist ivuxolimab.

The CDR3 reads CASSLPGTSGVSSYNEQFF. CDR3 DNA sequence: TGCGCCAGCAGCTTGCCAGGGACTAGCGGGGTGAGCTCCTACAATGAGCAGTTCTTC. The rearrangement links TRBV5-1 to TRBJ2-1; TRBD2 matches at 13 bases. Per germline, CDR1 SGHRS and CDR2 YFSETQ. This CDR3 is 19 amino acids long. V shed 1 base, J shed 0 bases, and the junction held 7 bases outside the gene matches.